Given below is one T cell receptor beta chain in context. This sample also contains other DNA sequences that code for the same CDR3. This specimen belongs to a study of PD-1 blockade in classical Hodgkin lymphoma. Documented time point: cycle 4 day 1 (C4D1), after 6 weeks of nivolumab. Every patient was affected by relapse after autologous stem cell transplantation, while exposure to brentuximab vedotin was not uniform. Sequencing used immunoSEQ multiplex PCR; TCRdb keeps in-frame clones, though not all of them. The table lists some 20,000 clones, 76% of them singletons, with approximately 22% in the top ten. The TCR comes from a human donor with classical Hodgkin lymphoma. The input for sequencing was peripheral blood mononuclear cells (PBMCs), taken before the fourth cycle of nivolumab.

CDR3 region: CASSVGLAGVETQYF. CDR3 sequence (DNA): TGTGCCAGCAGCGTAGGACTAGCGGGGGTAGAGACCCAGTACTTC. The J gene is TRBJ2-5, the V gene TRBV9; TRBD2 matches at 12 bases. The CDR3 extends over 15 amino acids. CDR1 is SGDLS, CDR2 YYNGEE, per germline. V shed 0 bases, J shed 4 bases, and the junction held 1 base outside the gene matches.